This T cell receptor (beta chain) was documented in a study of blood T cell repertoires in COVID-19 (dated by TCRdb to about 2020). Context from the whole study: Samples covering the acute and convalescent phases of COVID-19 were provided by collaborators in the United States, Italy and Spain. The prospective study material was composed of cDNA or gDNA derived from T cells, B-cell-depleted T cells, or PBMCs. The dataset comprised deeply sampled blood TCRbeta repertoires from subjects exposed to, actively infected with, or recovered from COVID-19. A freely available public database, intended as a resource for researchers studying the immune response to SARS-CoV-2, is where the repertoires were released. Samples came from the ongoing ImmuneRACE study (first 160 participants) plus 1,254 subjects from 6 global collaborators. Sample metadata almost always included a de-identified subject ID, COVID-19 status, age in years and sex. Where available, HLA class I and class II types were obtained from metadata supplied by the sample provider rather than from assay-based typing. Findings and caveats that apply to the study as a whole: The quantity of clinical and demographic metadata differed by source and by participant and was supplied without curation.

Collaborating institutions collected whole blood in K2EDTA tubes following their own protocols. For TCRbeta analysis, collaborators shipped samples in one of three forms: frozen whole blood, isolated PBMCs, or DNA extracted from either of those sample types. On this clone: Its antigen is still unknown. One base away there is no much larger clone; base qualities are not given.

TCRbeta CDR3 regions were amplified from genomic DNA using the immunoSEQ Assay, a bias-controlled multiplex PCR. Processing in the source paper ran as follows. The number of nucleated cells in each sample was estimated from the amplification of reference gene primers within the assay. To quantify the absolute abundance of each unique TCRbeta CDR3 rearrangement, sequence reads were collapsed and filtered. For each sample, productive Simpson clonality was calculated as the square root of Simpson's diversity index over productive rearrangements. The immuneACCESS repertoire file appears here via TCRdb, limited to in-frame rearrangements. These files lack a portion of the clones; in checked studies, under half of the deficit traces to unresolved V genes, and the cause of the others is not known. V and J calls plus clone size are reproduced from that table; the DNA served to infer D and trimming. This sample has fewer than 200,000 clones in its table, and 88% of those were observed once. The top ten hold 5% to 6.5% of the sample.

Here V drops 5 bases and J drops 10 bases, and the junction holds 6 bases not matched to any gene. CDR3 length: 14 amino acids, cysteine to phenylalanine. Just the 42-base CDR3 DNA is kept, in frame starting at base 1. CDR1 and CDR2 (SNHLY, FYNNEI) derive from the germline V gene. The sequencing input was peripheral blood. The chain couples TRBV2 to TRBJ1-6, and TRBD1 matches 9 of the central bases. The origin of this receptor is a man aged 40-55 years with active or convalescent COVID-19. The DNA is as follows: TGTGCCAGCAGTCGACAGGGGGAGAAATCACCCCTCCACTTT. This translates into CASSRQGEKSPLHF.